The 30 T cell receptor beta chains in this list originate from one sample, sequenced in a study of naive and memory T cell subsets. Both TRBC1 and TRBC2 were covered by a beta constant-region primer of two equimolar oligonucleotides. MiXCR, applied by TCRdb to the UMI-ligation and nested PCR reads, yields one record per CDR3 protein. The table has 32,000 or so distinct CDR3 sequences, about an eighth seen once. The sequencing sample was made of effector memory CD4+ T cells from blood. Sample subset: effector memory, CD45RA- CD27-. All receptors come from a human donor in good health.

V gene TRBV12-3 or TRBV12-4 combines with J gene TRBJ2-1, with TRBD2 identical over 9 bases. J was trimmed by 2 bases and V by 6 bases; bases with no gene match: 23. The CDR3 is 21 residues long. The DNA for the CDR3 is TGTGCCAGCAGCAGGTACCAAGGACTAGCGTCTCCGAATGGCCCCTACAATGAGCAGTTCTTC. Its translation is CASSRYQGLASPNGPYNEQFF.

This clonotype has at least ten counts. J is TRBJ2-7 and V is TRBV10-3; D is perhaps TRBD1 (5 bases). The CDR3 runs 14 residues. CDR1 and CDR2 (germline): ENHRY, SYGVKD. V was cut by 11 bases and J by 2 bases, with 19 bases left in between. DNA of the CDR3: TGTGCCTCAACAGGAGAAGGTCGAACCTACGAGCAGTACTTC. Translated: CASTGEGRTYEQYF.

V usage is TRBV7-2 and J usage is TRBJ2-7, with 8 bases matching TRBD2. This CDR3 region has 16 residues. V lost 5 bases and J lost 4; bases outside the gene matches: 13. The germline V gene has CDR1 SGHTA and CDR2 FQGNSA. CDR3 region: CASSPGGMAGGYEQYF. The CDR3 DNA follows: TGTGCCAGCAGCCCGGGCGGGATGGCGGGAGGTTACGAGCAGTACTTC.

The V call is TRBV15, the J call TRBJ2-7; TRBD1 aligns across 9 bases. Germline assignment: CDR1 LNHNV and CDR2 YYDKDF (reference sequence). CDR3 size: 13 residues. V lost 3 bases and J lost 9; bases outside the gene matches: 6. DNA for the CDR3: TGTGCCACCAGCAGCACAACGGACAGGGGGCAGTACTTC. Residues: CATSSTTDRGQYF.

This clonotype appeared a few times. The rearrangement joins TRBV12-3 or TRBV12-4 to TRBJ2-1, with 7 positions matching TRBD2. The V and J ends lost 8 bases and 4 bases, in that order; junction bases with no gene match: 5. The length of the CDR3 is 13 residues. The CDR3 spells CASSAGDYNEQFF. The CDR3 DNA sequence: TGTGCCAGCTCGGCGGGGGATTACAATGAGCAGTTCTTC.

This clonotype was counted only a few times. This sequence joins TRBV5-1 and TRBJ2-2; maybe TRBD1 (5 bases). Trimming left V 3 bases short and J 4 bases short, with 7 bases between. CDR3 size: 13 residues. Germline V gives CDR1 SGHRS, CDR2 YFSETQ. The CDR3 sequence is CASSWGSTGELFF. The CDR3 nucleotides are TGCGCCAGCAGCTGGGGCAGCACCGGGGAGCTGTTTTTT.

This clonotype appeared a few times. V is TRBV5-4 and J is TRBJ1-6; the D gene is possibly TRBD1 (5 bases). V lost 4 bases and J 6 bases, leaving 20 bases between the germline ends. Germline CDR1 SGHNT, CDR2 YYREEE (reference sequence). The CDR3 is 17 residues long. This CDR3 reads CASSGRIGQGSNSPLHF. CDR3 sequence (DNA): TGTGCCAGCAGCGGAAGAATAGGTCAGGGAAGTAATTCACCCCTCCACTTT. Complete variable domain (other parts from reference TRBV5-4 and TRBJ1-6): ETGVTQSPTHLIKTRGQQVTLRCSSQSGHNTVSWYQQALGQGPQFIFQYYREEENGRGNFPPRFSGLQFPNYSSELNVNALELDDSALYLCASSGRIGQGSNSPLHFGNGTRLTVT.

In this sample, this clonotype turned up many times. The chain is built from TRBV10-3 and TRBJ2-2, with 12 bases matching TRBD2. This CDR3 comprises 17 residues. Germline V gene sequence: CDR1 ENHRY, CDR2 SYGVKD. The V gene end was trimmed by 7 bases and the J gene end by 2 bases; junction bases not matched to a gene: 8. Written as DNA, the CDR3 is TGTGCCATCAAACCAGGACTAGCGGGATCCAACACCGGGGAGCTGTTTTTT. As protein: CAIKPGLAGSNTGELFF.

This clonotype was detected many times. CDR3 coding DNA: TGTGCCAGCAGTGTAGCTTGGGATGAGCAGTTCTTC. It is translated as CASSVAWDEQFF. This sequence joins TRBV2 and TRBJ2-1, with D hard to call. V lost 4 bases, J lost 8 bases, and 9 bases lay in between. The CDR3 contains 12 residues. The V gene's germline CDR1 is SNHLY and CDR2 FYNNEI.

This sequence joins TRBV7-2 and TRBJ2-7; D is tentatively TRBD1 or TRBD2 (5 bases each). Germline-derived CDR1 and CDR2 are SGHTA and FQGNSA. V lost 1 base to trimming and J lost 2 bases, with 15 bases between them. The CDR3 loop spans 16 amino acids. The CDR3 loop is CASSLVWDRGPYEQYF. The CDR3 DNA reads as TGTGCCAGCAGCTTAGTTTGGGATCGGGGCCCCTACGAGCAGTACTTC. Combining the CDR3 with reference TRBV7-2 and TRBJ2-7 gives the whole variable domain GAGVSQSPSNKVTEKGKDVELRCDPISGHTALYWYRQSLGQGLEFLIYFQGNSAPDKSGLPSDRFSAERTGGSVSTLTIQRTQQEDSAVYLCASSLVWDRGPYEQYFGPGTRLTVT.

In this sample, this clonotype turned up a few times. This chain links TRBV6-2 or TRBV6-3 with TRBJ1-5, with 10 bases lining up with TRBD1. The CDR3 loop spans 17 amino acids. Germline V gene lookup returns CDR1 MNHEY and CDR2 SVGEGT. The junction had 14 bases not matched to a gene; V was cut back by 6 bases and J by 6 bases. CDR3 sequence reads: CASSTEGQGRFAQPQHF. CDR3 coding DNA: TGTGCCAGCAGCACCGAGGGACAGGGGCGCTTTGCTCAGCCCCAGCATTTT.

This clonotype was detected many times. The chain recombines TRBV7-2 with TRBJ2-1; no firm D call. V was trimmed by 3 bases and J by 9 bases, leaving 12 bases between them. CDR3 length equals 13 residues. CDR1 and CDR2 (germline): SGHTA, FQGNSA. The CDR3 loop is CASSFVLDGEQFF. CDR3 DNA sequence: TGTGCCAGCAGCTTTGTCTTAGATGGTGAGCAGTTCTTC.

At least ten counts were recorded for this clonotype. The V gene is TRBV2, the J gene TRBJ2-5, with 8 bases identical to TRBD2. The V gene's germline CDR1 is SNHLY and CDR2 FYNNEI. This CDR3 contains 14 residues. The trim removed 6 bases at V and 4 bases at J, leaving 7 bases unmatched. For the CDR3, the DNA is TGTGCCAGCAGACCCGGGACTAGTGCAGAGACCCAGTACTTC. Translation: CASRPGTSAETQYF.

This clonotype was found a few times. The CDR3 loop reads CASSLARSIANTGELFF. The DNA of the CDR3 is TGTGCCAGCAGCTTAGCGCGGAGTATCGCGAACACCGGGGAGCTGTTTTTT. This chain uses TRBV11-1 with TRBJ2-2; D is unclear. Germline lookup yields CDR1 SGHAT and CDR2 FQDESV (reference sequence). Trimming took off 0 bases at V and 0 bases at J, with 11 bases between the two ends. CDR3 length: 17 residues.

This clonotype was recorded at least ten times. CDR3 in DNA: TGCAGCGTCTATGCGACAGGGGGCTCCTACAATGAGCAGTTCTTC. Protein: CSVYATGGSYNEQFF. This rearrangement joins TRBV29-1 to TRBJ2-1, with TRBD1 matching over 9 bases. Germline V CDR1 and CDR2: SQVTM, ANQGSEA. CDR3 length equals 15 residues. Unmatched junction bases numbered 6, after V lost 6 bases and J lost 0 bases.

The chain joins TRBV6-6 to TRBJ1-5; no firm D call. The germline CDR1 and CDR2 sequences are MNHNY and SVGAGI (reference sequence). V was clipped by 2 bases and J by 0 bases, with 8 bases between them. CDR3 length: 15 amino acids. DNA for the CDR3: TGTGCCAGCAGTTACCAACAGTTTAGCAATCAGCCCCAGCATTTT. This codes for CASSYQQFSNQPQHF.

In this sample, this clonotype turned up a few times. The DNA of the CDR3 is TGCAGGCCCCAGGGGAACACTGAAGCTTTCTTT. Amino acids: CRPQGNTEAFF. The chain joins TRBV20-1 to TRBJ1-1; the D gene is possibly TRBD1 (5 bases). Germline V gene lookup returns CDR1 DFQATT and CDR2 SNEGSKA (reference sequence). This CDR3 region has 11 residues.

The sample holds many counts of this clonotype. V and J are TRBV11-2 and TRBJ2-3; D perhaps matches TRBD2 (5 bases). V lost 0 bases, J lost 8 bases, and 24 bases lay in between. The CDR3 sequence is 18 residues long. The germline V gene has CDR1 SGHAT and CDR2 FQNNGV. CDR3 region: CASSLESLGLPLWGTQYF. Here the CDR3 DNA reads TGTGCCAGCAGCTTAGAGAGCCTCGGACTCCCCCTTTGGGGTACGCAGTATTTT.

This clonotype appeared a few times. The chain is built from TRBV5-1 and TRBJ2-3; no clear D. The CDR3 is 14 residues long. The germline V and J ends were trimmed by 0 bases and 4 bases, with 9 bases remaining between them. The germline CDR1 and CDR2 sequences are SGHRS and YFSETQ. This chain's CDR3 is CASSLGSASDTQYF. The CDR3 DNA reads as TGCGCCAGCAGCTTGGGTTCCGCGTCAGATACGCAGTATTTT.

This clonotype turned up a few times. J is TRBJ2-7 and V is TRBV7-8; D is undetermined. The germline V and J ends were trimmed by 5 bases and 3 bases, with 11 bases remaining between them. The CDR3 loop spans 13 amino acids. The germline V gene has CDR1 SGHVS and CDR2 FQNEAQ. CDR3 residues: CASSPSFHYEQYF. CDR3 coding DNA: TGTGCCAGCAGCCCCTCGTTCCACTACGAGCAGTACTTC.

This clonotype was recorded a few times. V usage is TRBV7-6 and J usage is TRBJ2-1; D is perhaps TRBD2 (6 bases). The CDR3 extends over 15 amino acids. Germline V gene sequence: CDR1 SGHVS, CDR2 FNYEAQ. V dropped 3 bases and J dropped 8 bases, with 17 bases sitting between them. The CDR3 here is CASSFGTHEGDEQFF. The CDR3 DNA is TGTGCCAGCAGCTTCGGGACTCACGAGGGTGATGAGCAGTTCTTC.

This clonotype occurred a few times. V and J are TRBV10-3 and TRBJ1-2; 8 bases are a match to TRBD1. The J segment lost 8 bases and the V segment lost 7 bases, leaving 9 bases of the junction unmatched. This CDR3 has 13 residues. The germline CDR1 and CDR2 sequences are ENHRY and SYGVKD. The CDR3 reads CAINKDGTGGYTF. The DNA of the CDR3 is TGTGCCATCAATAAGGATGGGACAGGCGGCTACACCTTC.

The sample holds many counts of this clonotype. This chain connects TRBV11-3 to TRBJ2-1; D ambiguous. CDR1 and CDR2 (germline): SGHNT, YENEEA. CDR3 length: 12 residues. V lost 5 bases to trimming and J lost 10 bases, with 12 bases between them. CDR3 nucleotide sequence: TGTGCCAGCAGCCTCTTAGAGGACGAGCAGTTCTTC. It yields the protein CASSLLEDEQFF.

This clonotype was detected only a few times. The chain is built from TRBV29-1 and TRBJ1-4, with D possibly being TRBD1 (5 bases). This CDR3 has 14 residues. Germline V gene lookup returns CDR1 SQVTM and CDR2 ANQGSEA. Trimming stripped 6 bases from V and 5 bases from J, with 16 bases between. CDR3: CSVAHRGGNEKLFF. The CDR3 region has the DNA TGCAGCGTCGCCCATCGTGGGGGGAATGAAAAACTGTTTTTT.

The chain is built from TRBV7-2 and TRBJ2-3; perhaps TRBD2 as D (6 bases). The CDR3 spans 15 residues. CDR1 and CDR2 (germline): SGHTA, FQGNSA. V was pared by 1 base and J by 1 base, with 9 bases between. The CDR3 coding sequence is TGTGCCAGCAGCTTAGGGGGGGTAGGCACAGATACGCAGTATTTT. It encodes CASSLGGVGTDTQYF.

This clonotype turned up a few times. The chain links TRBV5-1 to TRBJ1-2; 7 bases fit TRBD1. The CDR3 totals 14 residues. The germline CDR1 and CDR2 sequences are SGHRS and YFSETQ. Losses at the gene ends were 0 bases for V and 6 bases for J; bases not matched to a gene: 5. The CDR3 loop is CASSLGQGWDGYTF. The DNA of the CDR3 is TGCGCCAGCAGCTTGGGACAGGGCTGGGATGGCTACACCTTC.

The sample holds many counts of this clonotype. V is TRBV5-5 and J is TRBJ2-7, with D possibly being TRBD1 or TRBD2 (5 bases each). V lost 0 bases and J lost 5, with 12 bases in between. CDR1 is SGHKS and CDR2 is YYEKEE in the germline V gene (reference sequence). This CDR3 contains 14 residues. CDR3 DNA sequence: TGTGCCAGCAGCTTGGTTCCAGGGACGAACGAGCAGTACTTC. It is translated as CASSLVPGTNEQYF.

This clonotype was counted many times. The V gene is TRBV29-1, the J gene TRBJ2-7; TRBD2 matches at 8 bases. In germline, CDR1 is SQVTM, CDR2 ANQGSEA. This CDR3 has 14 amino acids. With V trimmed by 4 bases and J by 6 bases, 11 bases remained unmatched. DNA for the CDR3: TGCAGCGTTGGACGACAAGCGGGGGCCCGCGAGCAGTACTTC. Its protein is CSVGRQAGAREQYF.

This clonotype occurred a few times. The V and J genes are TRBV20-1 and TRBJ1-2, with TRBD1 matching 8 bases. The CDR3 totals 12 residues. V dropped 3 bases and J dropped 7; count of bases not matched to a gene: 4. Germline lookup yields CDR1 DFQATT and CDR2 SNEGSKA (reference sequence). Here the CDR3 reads CSASTGGSGYTF. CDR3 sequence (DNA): TGCAGTGCTAGCACAGGGGGGTCTGGCTACACCTTC.

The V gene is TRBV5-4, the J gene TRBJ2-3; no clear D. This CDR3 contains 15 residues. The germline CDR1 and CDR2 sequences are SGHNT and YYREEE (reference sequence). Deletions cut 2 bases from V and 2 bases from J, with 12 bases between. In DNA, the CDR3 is TGTGCCAGCAGCTTCGGTCTACAGTACACAGATACGCAGTATTTT. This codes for CASSFGLQYTDTQYF.